One and the same sample provided the 25 T cell receptor beta chains below, sequenced in a study of CD8 T cells in Susac syndrome. RNA, at about 0.5 to 1 ug, was reverse transcribed with random hexamers. TCRdb re-derived calls from the immunoSEQ multiplex PCR reads in MiXCR, one entry per CDR3 protein. The sample shows 150,000 to 200,000 distinct CDR3 sequences, approximately 95% of them seen only once. The sequencing sample was made of CD4+ T cells from PBMCs. These receptor sequences come from a human donor with multiple sclerosis.

The J gene is TRBJ2-3, the V gene TRBV25-1; D not resolved. Per the germline V gene, CDR1 is MGHDK and CDR2 is SYGVNS. V was shortened by 5 bases and J by 7 bases, with 4 bases between the two germline ends. This CDR3 has 10 residues. The CDR3 is CASSLYTQYF. The CDR3 DNA follows: TGTGCCAGCAGTCTCTATACGCAGTATTTT.

The rearrangement joins TRBV12-5 to TRBJ2-2; TRBD1 matches 8 bases. This CDR3 spans 16 amino acids. Germline-derived CDR1 and CDR2 are LGHNT and FRNRAP. V trimming: 3 bases; J trimming: 5 bases; junction bases outside the gene matches: 8. This CDR3 reads CASGFPQTGVTGELFF. CDR3 in DNA: TGTGCTAGTGGTTTTCCCCAGACAGGGGTAACCGGGGAGCTGTTTTTT.

The rearrangement joins TRBV20-1 to TRBJ2-1; D call uncertain. The length of the CDR3 is 16 residues. The germline V gene has CDR1 DFQATT and CDR2 SNEGSKA (reference sequence). The V end lost 0 bases, the J end lost 8 bases, and 20 bases lay between the germline ends. The CDR3 here is CSARDLGGPKGHEQFF. CDR3 in DNA: TGCAGTGCTAGAGATCTTGGCGGCCCTAAAGGGCATGAGCAGTTCTTC.

This chain links TRBV7-2 with TRBJ2-3; D is perhaps TRBD2 (6 bases). V dropped 0 bases and J dropped 5 bases, with 12 bases sitting between them. Germline V lookup: CDR1 SGHTA, CDR2 FQGNSA. The CDR3 is 15 amino acids. The CDR3 sequence is CASSLAGAGKDTQYF. CDR3 DNA: TGTGCCAGCAGCTTAGCAGGGGCGGGGAAAGATACGCAGTATTTT.

V is TRBV29-1 and J is TRBJ2-7, with D perhaps matching TRBD1 (5 bases). V was trimmed by 0 bases and J by 5 bases, leaving 8 bases between them. CDR1 SQVTM and CDR2 ANQGSEA come from the germline V gene. The CDR3 totals 12 residues. Here the CDR3 reads CSVEDTRDEQYF. Written as DNA, the CDR3 is TGCAGCGTTGAAGATACCAGGGACGAGCAGTACTTC.

This rearrangement joins TRBV20-1 to TRBJ2-7; D ambiguous. The CDR3 contains 11 residues. Germline loops: CDR1 DFQATT, CDR2 SNEGSKA (reference sequence). The germline V and J ends were trimmed by 4 bases and 3 bases, with 7 bases remaining between them. DNA for the CDR3: TGCAGTGCTATTGACAACTACGAGCAGTACTTC. Encoded protein: CSAIDNYEQYF.

The sample holds one count of this clonotype. The V call is TRBV2, the J call TRBJ2-3; no clear D. The CDR3 runs to 13 residues. V lost 6 bases, J lost 6 bases, and 13 bases lay in between. The V gene's germline CDR1 is SNHLY and CDR2 FYNNEI. The CDR3 sequence: CASRPDLADTQYF. CDR3 nucleotide sequence: TGTGCCAGCAGACCGGACCTCGCGGATACGCAGTATTTT. The full variable domain, completed using reference TRBV2 and TRBJ2-3, is EPEVTQTPSHQVTQMGQEVILRCVPISNHLYFYWYRQILGQKVEFLVSFYNNEISEKSEIFDDQFSVERPDGSNFTLKIRSTKLEDSAMYFCASRPDLADTQYFGPGTRLTVL.

This chain links TRBV6-1 with TRBJ2-2; 14 bases line up with TRBD2. Germline V lookup: CDR1 MNHNS, CDR2 SASEGT. The CDR3 has 18 residues. Trimming took 5 bases from V and 0 from J; bases not matched to a gene: 5. CDR3 protein: CASSSGTSGRSNTGELFF. CDR3 in DNA: TGTGCCAGCAGTAGTGGGACTAGCGGGAGATCGAACACCGGGGAGCTGTTTTTT.

This clonotype was counted a single time. The chain uses TRBV7-8 and TRBJ1-4; D is ambiguous. This CDR3 region has 15 residues. Germline-derived CDR1 and CDR2 are SGHVS and FQNEAQ. V gave up 5 bases and J gave up 0 bases, with 10 bases separating them. The CDR3 bases are TGTGCCAGCAGCCCGCTCTCAGCAACTAATGAAAAACTGTTTTTT. This codes for CASSPLSATNEKLFF.

Here the CDR3 DNA reads TGTGCCAGCAGCCAAGGGGATGGGACAGGGCCTTACGAGCAGTACTTC. The encoded protein is CASSQGDGTGPYEQYF. The V call is TRBV2, the J call TRBJ2-7; 9 bases are a match to TRBD1. The CDR3 sequence is 16 residues long. With 6 bases clipped from V and 4 bases from J, the junction kept 13 bases outside the gene matches. Germline loops: CDR1 SNHLY, CDR2 FYNNEI. Full variable domain (rest looked up from reference TRBV2 and TRBJ2-7): EPEVTQTPSHQVTQMGQEVILRCVPISNHLYFYWYRQILGQKVEFLVSFYNNEISEKSEIFDDQFSVERPDGSNFTLKIRSTKLEDSAMYFCASSQGDGTGPYEQYFGPGTRLTVT.

The chain recombines TRBV18 with TRBJ2-2, with unresolved D. Trimming removed 3 bases at V and 3 bases at J, with 8 bases between. This CDR3 spans 14 amino acids. Germline CDR1 KGHSH, CDR2 LQKENI. CDR3 amino acids: CASSPSLDTGELFF. CDR3 nucleotide sequence: TGTGCCAGCTCACCCTCGCTTGACACCGGGGAGCTGTTTTTT.

The rearrangement uses TRBV2 and TRBJ1-1; D not certain. Germline loops: CDR1 SNHLY, CDR2 FYNNEI. The CDR3 spans 13 residues. Trimming took 4 bases from V and 1 from J, leaving 7 bases between them. The CDR3 here is CASSVDKNTEAFF. Written as DNA, the CDR3 is TGTGCCAGCAGTGTCGACAAGAACACTGAAGCTTTCTTT.

The chain is built from TRBV27 and TRBJ2-5; 11 bases line up with TRBD2. The V segment lost 8 bases and the J segment 3 bases; nucleotides outside the gene matches: 5. The CDR3 length is 14 residues. Germline V gives CDR1 MNHEY, CDR2 SMNVEV (reference sequence). CDR3 loop: CASWTSGSEETQYF. For the CDR3, the DNA is TGTGCCAGCTGGACTAGCGGGTCCGAAGAGACCCAGTACTTC.

The chain combines TRBV7-2 with TRBJ2-7; D gene ambiguous. The CDR3 sequence is 13 residues long. The germline V and J ends were trimmed by 4 bases and 7 bases, with 14 bases remaining between them. CDR1 is SGHTA, CDR2 FQGNSA, per germline. CDR3 sequence: CASSSSHLGEQYF. CDR3 DNA: TGTGCCAGCAGCTCCTCTCATTTAGGGGAGCAGTACTTC.

This chain links TRBV6-2 or TRBV6-3 with TRBJ2-1, with TRBD2 matching 8 bases. Trimming at V came to 5 bases and at J to 7 bases, leaving 13 bases not matched to a gene. The CDR3 spans 16 residues. CDR1 MNHEY and CDR2 SVGEGT come from the germline V gene. The CDR3 reads CASSPGPGLGKNEQFF. CDR3 sequence (DNA): TGTGCCAGCAGTCCTGGGCCGGGACTAGGAAAGAATGAGCAGTTCTTC.

The J gene is TRBJ2-1, the V gene TRBV4-2, with 8 nucleotides matching TRBD2. Looked up from germline, CDR1 is LGHNA and CDR2 is YNFKEQ. This CDR3 contains 15 residues. V dropped 3 bases and J dropped 5; count of bases not matched to a gene: 6. Here the CDR3 reads CASSHSGTSNNEQFF. The CDR3 DNA reads TGTGCCAGCAGCCACTCCGGGACTAGTAACAATGAGCAGTTCTTC.

J is TRBJ2-7 and V is TRBV6-5, with D perhaps matching TRBD1 (6 bases). This CDR3 has 13 amino acids. From germline, CDR1 is MNHEY and CDR2 SVGAGI. Trimming took off 6 bases at V and 5 bases at J, with 14 bases between the two ends. The CDR3 loop reads CASRPTGFHEQYF. The CDR3 coding sequence is TGTGCCAGCAGACCCACAGGGTTCCACGAGCAGTACTTC.

The chain links TRBV4-2 to TRBJ2-5; TRBD1 matches at 8 bases. The CDR3 runs to 15 residues. Germline V gene lookup returns CDR1 LGHNA and CDR2 YNFKEQ. Germline trimming cut 1 base from V and 5 bases from J; bases unmatched to any gene: 6. The CDR3 region is CASSQAQGAGETQYF. The CDR3 region has the DNA TGTGCCAGCAGCCAAGCCCAGGGGGCAGGGGAGACCCAGTACTTC.

This rearrangement joins TRBV18 to TRBJ1-1; a weak D match, TRBD1 (6 bases). Germline CDR1 is KGHSH and CDR2 is LQKENI. CDR3 length equals 15 residues. Trimming removed 4 bases from V and 10 bases from J, with 22 bases in between. CDR3 protein: CASSLGQPGGLLAFF. CDR3 sequence (DNA): TGTGCCAGCTCACTAGGACAGCCCGGGGGTTTGCTAGCTTTCTTT.

The chain links TRBV4-3 to TRBJ1-6, with D unresolved. The CDR3 is made up of 14 amino acids. Trimming removed 4 bases from V and 7 bases from J, with 11 bases in between. Germline V gives CDR1 LGHNA, CDR2 YSLEER. The CDR3, as DNA: TGCGCCAGCAGCCTCCGTGGTTTGAATTCACCCCTCCACTTT. Residues: CASSLRGLNSPLHF.

This sequence joins TRBV2 and TRBJ2-1; maybe TRBD1 (5 bases). The germline V gene has CDR1 SNHLY and CDR2 FYNNEI. V lost 10 bases and J lost 9, with 22 bases in between. The CDR3 is made up of 14 amino acids. The DNA for the CDR3 is TGTGCCACCCTGGCTGAAAGTAGCACAGGTGAGCAGTTCTTC. Protein: CATLAESSTGEQFF.

The J gene is TRBJ2-1, the V gene TRBV18, with 8 nucleotides matching TRBD1. In germline, CDR1 is KGHSH, CDR2 LQKENI. This CDR3 is built from 14 residues. J lost 6 bases, V lost 6 bases, and 7 bases had no gene match. For the CDR3, the DNA is TGTGCCAGCTCCCCAGACAGGGGTGGCAATGAGCAGTTCTTC. It is translated as CASSPDRGGNEQFF.

The J gene is TRBJ1-1, the V gene TRBV29-1; possibly TRBD1 for D (5 bases). CDR3 size: 12 residues. Trimming pared 3 bases from V and 5 bases from J, leaving 10 bases between. Per germline, CDR1 SQVTM and CDR2 ANQGSEA. CDR3 DNA sequence: TGCAGCGTTGATCAGGGAGGAACTGAAGCTTTCTTT. This translates into CSVDQGGTEAFF.

The chain joins TRBV29-1 to TRBJ2-5, with 12 bases fitting TRBD2. The CDR3 is 16 amino acids. Germline values: CDR1 SQVTM, CDR2 ANQGSEA. Unmatched junction bases numbered 9, after V lost 7 bases and J lost 0 bases. DNA of the CDR3: TGCAGCGCACCCGGACTAGCGGGGTGGTACCAAGAGACCCAGTACTTC. This encodes CSAPGLAGWYQETQYF.

J is TRBJ1-1 and V is TRBV10-3; D is possibly TRBD1 (5 bases). The CDR3 spans 13 residues. From germline, CDR1 is ENHRY and CDR2 SYGVKD. Trimming left V 10 bases short and J 1 base short, with 13 bases between. Written as DNA, the CDR3 is TGTGCCAGCGGCAGGGATCAGAACACTGAAGCTTTCTTT. Translating gives CASGRDQNTEAFF.